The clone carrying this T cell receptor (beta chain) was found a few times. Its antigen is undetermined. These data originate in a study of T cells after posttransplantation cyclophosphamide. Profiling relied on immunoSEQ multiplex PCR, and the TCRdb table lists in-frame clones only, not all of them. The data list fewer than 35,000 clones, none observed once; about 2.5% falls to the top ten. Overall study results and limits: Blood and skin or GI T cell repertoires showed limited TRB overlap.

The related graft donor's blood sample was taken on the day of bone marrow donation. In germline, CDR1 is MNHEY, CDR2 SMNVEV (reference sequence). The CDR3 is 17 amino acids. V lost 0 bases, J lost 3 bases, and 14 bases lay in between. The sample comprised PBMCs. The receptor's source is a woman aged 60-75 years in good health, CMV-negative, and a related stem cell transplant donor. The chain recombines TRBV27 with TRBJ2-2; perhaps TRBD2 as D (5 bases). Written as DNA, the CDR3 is TGTGCCAGCAGTTTATCTCGCCCTAGCCTGTACACCGGGGAGCTGTTTTTT. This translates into CASSLSRPSLYTGELFF.